This TCR beta chain was captured in a study of T cell responses to AZD1222 COVID-19 vaccine. The data were produced by immunoSEQ multiplex PCR, yet TCRdb's version contains in-frame clones alone and is incomplete. The table has tens of thousands of clones, approximately 88% seen once. The CDR3 is made up of 15 amino acids. Trimming stripped 2 bases from V and 0 bases from J, with 10 bases between. Germline lookup yields CDR1 MDHEN and CDR2 SYDVKM. The source is an adult who received the AZD1222 COVID-19 vaccine. This sample comprised peripheral blood, obtained 28 days after the second AZD1222 dose. The J gene is TRBJ1-1, the V gene TRBV28; D unresolved. CDR3 residues: CASSLAPLVNTEAFF. The CDR3 nucleotides read TGTGCCAGCAGTTTAGCCCCTTTAGTGAACACTGAAGCTTTCTTT.